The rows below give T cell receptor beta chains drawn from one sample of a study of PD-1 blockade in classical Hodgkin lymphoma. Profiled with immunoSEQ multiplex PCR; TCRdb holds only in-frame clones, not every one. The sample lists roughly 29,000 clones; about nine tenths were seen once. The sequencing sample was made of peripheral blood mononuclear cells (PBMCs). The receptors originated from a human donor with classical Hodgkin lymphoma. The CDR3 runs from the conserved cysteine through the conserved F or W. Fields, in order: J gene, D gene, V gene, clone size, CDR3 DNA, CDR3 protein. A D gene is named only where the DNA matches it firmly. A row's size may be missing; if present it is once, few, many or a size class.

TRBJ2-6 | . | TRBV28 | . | TGTGCCAGCAGTTTCTCGGGCTCTGGGGCCAACGTCCTGACTTTC | CASSFSGSGANVLTF
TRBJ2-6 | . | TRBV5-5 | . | TGTGCCAGCAGCTTGGACCCCCTCGAGGCCAACGTCCTGACTTTC | CASSLDPLEANVLTF
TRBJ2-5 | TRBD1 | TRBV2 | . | TGTGCCAGCAGTCGTACTGGACAGGGCCAAGAGACCCAGTACTTC | CASSRTGQGQETQYF
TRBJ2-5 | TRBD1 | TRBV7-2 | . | TGTGCCAGCAGCTCGGTAGGGACAGGGGGCGCGCAGACCCAGTACTTC | CASSSVGTGGAQTQYF
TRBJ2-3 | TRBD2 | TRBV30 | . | TGTGCCTGGACTAGCGGAGGCGATACGCAGTATTTT | CAWTSGGDTQYF
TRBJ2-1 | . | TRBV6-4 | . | TGTGCCAGCAGTGCAGAGGGATTTTCCTACAATGAGCAGTTCTTC | CASSAEGFSYNEQFF
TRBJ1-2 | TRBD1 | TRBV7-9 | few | TGTGCCAGCAGCCGAGACAGGGTAGGCTATGGCTACACCTTC | CASSRDRVGYGYTF
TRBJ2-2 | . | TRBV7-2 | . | TGTGCCAGCACCTCTGCGGGGCGGGGGCACACCGGGGAGCTGTTTTTT | CASTSAGRGHTGELFF
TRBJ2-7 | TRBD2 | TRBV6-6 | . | TGTGCCAGCAGTTATCCGGGAGGTTACGAGCAGTACTTC | CASSYPGGYEQYF
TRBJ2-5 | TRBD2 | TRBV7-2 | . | TGTGCCAGCAGCTTGGTTCTAGCGGGAGGGGCGCAGACCCAGTACTTC | CASSLVLAGGAQTQYF
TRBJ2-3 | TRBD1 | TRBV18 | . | TGTGCCAGCTCACCGGGGACAGCCACAGATACGCAGTATTTT | CASSPGTATDTQYF
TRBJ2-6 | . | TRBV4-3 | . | TGCGCCAGCAGCCAGGCTTGGGAGGCTGGGGCCAACGTCCTGACTTTC | CASSQAWEAGANVLTF
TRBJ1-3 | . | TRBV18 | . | TGTGCCAGCTCACCACCCGCGTACGACTCTGGAAACACCATATATTTT | CASSPPAYDSGNTIYF
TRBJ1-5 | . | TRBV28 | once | TGTGCCAGTCTTAACCAGGTCGGTCAGCCCCAGCATTTT | CASLNQVGQPQHF
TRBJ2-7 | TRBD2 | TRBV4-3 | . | TGCGCCAGCGCTCGGGAGGTACGCTACGAGCAGTACTTC | CASAREVRYEQYF
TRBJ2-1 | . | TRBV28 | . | TGTGCCAGCTTCGGGGCGGTTAGGGAGCAGTTCTTC | CASFGAVREQFF
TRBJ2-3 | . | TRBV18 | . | TGTGCCAGCTCGGGGGACAGCACAGATACGCAGTATTTT | CASSGDSTDTQYF
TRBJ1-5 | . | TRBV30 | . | TGTGCCTGGAGTCCCGGGTGGAATCAGCCCCAGCATTTT | CAWSPGWNQPQHF
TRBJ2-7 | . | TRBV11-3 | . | TGTGCCAGCAGCCCCTTCGGGCGCTCCTACGAGCAGTACTTC | CASSPFGRSYEQYF
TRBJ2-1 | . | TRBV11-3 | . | TGTGCCAGCAGCTTTTCGGGGGGCGAGCAGTTCTTC | CASSFSGGEQFF
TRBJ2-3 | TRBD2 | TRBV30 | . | TGTGCCTGGAGGGACGGGAGGGCTACAGATACGCAGTATTTT | CAWRDGRATDTQYF
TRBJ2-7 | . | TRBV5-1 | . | TGCGCCAGCAGCTTGGCCACAGGGTTAGCCTACGAGCAGTACTTC | CASSLATGLAYEQYF